The 4 T cell receptor beta chains listed next were all sequenced from one sample in a study of response to subunit inactivated influenza vaccine. One entry per CDR3 protein, called by TCRdb with MiXCR from the RT-PCR reads. This sample yields about 190,000 distinct CDR3 sequences, of which over 13% are seen a single time; roughly 26% belongs to the top ten. The sample here was CD8+ T cells sorted from PBMCs, taken around 5 days after vaccination. Every receptor here comes from a middle-aged man who received an inactivated influenza vaccine.

V and J are TRBV3-1 and TRBJ2-7; tentative D call: TRBD2 (6 bases). V was trimmed by 2 bases and J by 5 bases, leaving 13 bases between them. Germline V gene lookup returns CDR1 LGHDT and CDR2 YNNKEL (reference sequence). CDR3 size: 14 residues. The chain's CDR3 is CASSQYLGEDEQYF. As DNA, the CDR3 is TGTGCCAGCAGCCAATACTTAGGGGAGGACGAGCAGTACTTC.

This clonotype was seen at least ten times. The chain couples TRBV25-1 to TRBJ1-6, with D uncertain. Trimming removed 3 bases at V and 5 bases at J, with 8 bases between. Germline V lookup: CDR1 MGHDK, CDR2 SYGVNS. The length of the CDR3 is 14 residues. The CDR3 here is CASSDNSDNSPLHF. The CDR3 region has the DNA TGTGCCAGCAGTGACAACAGTGATAATTCACCCCTCCACTTT.

For this clonotype: The junction departs from the called germline gene at one end, perhaps through a read error. The rearrangement joins TRBV7-7 to TRBJ2-2, with D uncertain. CDR1 is SSHAT, CDR2 FNYEAQ, per germline (reference sequence). The CDR3 consists of 14 residues. CDR3 loop: CASSLGPDTGELFF. DNA for the CDR3: TGTGCTAGCAGCTTAGGGCCGGACACCGGGGAGCTGTTTTTT.

There are a few counts of this clonotype. This chain joins TRBV30 and TRBJ2-1; 11 nucleotides agree with TRBD2. J gave up 3 bases and V 2 bases, and 6 bases lay outside the gene matches. CDR3 length: 16 residues. In germline, CDR1 is GTSNPN, CDR2 SVGIG (reference sequence). The CDR3 DNA follows: TGTGCCTGGAGTCCAAAAGGACTAGCGGGCTACAATGAGCAGTTCTTC. Its translation: CAWSPKGLAGYNEQFF.